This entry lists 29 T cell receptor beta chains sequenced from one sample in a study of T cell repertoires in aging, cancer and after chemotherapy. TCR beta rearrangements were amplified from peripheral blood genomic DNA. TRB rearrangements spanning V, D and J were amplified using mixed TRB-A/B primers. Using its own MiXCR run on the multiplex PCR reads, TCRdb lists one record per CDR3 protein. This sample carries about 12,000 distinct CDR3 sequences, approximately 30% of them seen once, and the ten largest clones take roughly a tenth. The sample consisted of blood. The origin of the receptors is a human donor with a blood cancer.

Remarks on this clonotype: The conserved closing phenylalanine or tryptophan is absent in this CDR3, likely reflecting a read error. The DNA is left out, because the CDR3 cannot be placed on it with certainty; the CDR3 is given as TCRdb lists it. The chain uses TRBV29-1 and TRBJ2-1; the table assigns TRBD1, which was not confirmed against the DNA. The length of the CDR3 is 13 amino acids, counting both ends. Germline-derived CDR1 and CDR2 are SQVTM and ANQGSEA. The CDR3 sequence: CSTRQGGDKEQVV.

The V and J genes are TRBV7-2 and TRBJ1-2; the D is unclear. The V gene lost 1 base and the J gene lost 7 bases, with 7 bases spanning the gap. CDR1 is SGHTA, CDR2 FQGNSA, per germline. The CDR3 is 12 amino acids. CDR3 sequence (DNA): TGTGCCAGCAGCTTAGGGGATGGTGGCTACACCTTC. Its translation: CASSLGDGGYTF.

The CDR3 DNA sequence: TGTGCCAGCAGCGAGATGACAGGGGGCAACACTGAAGCTTTCTTT. It is translated as CASSEMTGGNTEAFF. The J gene is TRBJ1-1, the V gene TRBV7-6; 10 positions match TRBD1. The ends lost 5 bases at V and 2 bases at J; junction bases unmatched: 5. From germline, CDR1 is SGHVS and CDR2 FNYEAQ. The CDR3 loop spans 15 amino acids.

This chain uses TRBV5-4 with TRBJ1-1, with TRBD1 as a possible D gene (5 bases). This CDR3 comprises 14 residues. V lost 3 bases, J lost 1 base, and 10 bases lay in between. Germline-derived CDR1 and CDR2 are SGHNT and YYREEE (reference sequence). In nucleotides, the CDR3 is TGTGCCAGCAGCTGGGTGACAGAGAACACTGAAGCTTTCTTT. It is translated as CASSWVTENTEAFF.

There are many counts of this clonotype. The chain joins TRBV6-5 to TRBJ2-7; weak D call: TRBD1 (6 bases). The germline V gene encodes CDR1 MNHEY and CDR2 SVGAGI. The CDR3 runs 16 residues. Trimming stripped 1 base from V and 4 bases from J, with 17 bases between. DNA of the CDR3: TGTGCCAGCAGTTACTACGGTAGGCTCGGACAGTACGAGCAGTACTTC. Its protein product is CASSYYGRLGQYEQYF.

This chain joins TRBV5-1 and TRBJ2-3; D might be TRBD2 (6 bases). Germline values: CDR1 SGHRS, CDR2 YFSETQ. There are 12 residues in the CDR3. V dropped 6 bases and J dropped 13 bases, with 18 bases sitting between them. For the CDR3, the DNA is TGCGCCAGCACCATCGCGGAGGGTAGGGAGTATTTT. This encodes CASTIAEGREYF.

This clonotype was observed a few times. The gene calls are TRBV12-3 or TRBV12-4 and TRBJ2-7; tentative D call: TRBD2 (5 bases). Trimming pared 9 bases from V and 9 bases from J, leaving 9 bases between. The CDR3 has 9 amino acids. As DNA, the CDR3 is TGTGCCAGGACTAACGGGCAGTACGTC. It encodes CARTNGQYV.

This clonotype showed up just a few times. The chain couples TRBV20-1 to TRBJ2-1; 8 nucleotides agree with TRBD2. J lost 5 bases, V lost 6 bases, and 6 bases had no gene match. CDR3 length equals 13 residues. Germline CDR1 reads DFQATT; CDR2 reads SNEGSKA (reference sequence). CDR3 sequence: CSASGGRDNEQFF. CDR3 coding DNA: TGCAGTGCGAGCGGGGGCCGTGACAATGAGCAGTTCTTC.

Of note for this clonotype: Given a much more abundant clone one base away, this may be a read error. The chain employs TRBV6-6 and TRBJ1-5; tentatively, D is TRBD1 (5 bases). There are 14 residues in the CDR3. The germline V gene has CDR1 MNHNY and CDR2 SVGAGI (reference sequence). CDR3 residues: CATSDSESNQPQHF. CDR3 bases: TGTGCCACCAGTGACAGTGAGAGCAATCAGCCCCAGCATTTT.

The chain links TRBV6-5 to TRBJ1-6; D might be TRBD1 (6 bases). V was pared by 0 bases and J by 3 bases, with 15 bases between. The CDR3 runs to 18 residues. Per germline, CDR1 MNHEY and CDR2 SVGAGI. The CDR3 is CASSYSIRGAHYNSPLHF. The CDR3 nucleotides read TGTGCCAGCAGTTACTCGATTAGGGGGGCCCACTATAATTCACCCCTCCACTTT.

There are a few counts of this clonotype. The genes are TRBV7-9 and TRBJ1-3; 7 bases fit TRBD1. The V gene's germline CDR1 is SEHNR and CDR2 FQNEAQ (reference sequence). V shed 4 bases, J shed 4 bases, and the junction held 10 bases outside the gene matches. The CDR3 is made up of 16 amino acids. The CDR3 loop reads CASSSETGTSGNTIYF. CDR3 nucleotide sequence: TGTGCCAGCAGCTCCGAGACAGGGACGAGCGGAAACACCATATATTTT.

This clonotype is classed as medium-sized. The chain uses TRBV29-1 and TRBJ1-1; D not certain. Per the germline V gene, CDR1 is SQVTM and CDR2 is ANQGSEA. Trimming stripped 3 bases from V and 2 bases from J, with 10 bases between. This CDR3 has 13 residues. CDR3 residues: CSVDRGINTEAFF. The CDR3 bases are TGCAGCGTTGATCGGGGTATCAACACTGAAGCTTTCTTT.

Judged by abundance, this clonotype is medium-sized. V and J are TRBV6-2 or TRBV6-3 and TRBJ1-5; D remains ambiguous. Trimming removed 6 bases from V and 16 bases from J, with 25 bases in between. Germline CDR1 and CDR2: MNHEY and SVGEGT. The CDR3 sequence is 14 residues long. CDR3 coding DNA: TGTGCCAGCAGCCACGACGGCCTCCTCCAAAGCCATCATTTT. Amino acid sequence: CASSHDGLLQSHHF.

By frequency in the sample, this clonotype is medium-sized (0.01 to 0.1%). The CDR3: CASTRDPVQAQHF. Here the CDR3 DNA reads TGTGCCAGCACTCGGGACCCAGTACAAGCCCAGCATTTT. The V and J genes are TRBV6-2 or TRBV6-3 and TRBJ1-5; the D gene is possibly TRBD1 (5 bases). Germline V gene data show CDR1 as MNHEY and CDR2 as SVGEGT. This CDR3 spans 13 amino acids. V lost 7 bases and J 11 bases, leaving 18 bases between the germline ends.

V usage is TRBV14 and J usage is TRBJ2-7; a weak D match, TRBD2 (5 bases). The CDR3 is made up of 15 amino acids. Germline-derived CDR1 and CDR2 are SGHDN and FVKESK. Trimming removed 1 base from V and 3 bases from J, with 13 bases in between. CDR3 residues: CASSQGPAGGYEQYF. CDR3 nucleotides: TGTGCCAGCAGCCAAGGCCCAGCAGGAGGCTACGAGCAGTACTTC.

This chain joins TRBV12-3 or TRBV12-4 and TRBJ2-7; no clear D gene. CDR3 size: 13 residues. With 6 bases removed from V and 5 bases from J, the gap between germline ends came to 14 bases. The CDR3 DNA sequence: TGTGCCAGCAGCCTAGGGCCGGGCCACGAGCAGTACTTC. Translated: CASSLGPGHEQYF.

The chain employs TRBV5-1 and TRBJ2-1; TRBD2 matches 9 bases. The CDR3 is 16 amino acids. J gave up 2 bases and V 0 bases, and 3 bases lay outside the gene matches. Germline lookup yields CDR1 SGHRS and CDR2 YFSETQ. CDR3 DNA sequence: TGCGCCAGCAGCTTGGTTGCGGGAGGGCCCTACAATGAGCAGTTCTTC. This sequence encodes CASSLVAGGPYNEQFF.

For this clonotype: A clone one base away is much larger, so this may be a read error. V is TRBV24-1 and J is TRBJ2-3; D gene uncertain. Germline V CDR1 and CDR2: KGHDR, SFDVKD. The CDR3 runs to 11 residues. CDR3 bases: TGTGCCGCCAGCGTAAGTGATACGCAGTATTTT. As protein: CAASVSDTQYF.

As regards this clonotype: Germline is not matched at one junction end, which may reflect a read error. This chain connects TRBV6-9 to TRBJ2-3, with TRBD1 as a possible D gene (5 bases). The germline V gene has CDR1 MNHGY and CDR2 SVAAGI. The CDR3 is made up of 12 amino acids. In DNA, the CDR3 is TGTGCCAGCAGCCCCAGCACAGGTACGCAGTATTTT. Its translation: CASSPSTGTQYF.

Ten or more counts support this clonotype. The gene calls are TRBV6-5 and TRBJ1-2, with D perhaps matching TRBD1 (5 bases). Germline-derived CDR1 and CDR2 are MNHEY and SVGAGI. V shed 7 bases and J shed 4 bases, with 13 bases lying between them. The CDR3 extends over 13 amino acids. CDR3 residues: CASTPGHGYGYTF. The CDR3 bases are TGTGCCAGCACCCCGGGGCACGGCTATGGCTACACCTTC.

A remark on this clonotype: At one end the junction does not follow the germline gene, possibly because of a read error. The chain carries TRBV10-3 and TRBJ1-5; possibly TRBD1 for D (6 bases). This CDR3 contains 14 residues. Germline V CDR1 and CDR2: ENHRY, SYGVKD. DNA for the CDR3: TGTGCCATCAGTCCCAGGGGAAGCAATCAGCCCCGGCATTTT. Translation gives CAISPRGSNQPRHF.

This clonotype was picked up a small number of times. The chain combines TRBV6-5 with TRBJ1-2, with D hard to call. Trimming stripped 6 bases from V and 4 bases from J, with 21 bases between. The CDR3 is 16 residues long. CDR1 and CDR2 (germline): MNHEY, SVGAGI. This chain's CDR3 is CASRITVGLVLYGYTF. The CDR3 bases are TGTGCCAGCAGAATAACCGTAGGTCTAGTTCTCTATGGCTACACCTTC.

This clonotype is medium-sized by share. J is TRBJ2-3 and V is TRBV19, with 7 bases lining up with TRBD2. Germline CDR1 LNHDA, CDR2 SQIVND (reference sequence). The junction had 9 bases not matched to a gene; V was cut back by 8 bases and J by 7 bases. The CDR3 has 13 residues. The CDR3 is CASRGDPHNTQYF. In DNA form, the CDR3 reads TGTGCCAGTCGGGGGGACCCACATAATACGCAGTATTTT.

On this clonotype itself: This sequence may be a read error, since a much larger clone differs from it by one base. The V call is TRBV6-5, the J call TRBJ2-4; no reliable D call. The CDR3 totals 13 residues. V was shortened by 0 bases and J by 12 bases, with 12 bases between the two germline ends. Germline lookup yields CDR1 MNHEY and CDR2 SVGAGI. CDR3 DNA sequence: TGTGCCAGCAGTTACTCTTCTCTGGGAACTCAGTACTTC. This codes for CASSYSSLGTQYF.

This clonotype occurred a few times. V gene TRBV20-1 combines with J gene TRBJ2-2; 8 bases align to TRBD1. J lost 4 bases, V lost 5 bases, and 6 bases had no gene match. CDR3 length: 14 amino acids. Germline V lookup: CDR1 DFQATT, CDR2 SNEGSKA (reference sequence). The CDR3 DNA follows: TGCAGTGCTGGGGACAGGACTATCACCGGGGAGCTGTTTTTT. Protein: CSAGDRTITGELFF.

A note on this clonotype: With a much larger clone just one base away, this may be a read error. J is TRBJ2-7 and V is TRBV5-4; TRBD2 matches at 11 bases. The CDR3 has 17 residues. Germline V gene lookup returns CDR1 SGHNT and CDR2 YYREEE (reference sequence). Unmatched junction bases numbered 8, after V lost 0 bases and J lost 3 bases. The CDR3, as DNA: TGTGCCAGCAGCTTGGCCCCGGGACTAGCGGAGAACTACGAGCAGTACTTC. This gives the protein CASSLAPGLAENYEQYF.

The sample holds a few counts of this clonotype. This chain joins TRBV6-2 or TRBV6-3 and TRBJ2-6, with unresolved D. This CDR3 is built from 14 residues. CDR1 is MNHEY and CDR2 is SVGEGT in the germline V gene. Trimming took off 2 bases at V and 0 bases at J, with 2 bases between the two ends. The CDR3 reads CASSYGSGANVLTF. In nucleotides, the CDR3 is TGTGCCAGCAGTTACGGCTCTGGGGCCAACGTCCTGACTTTC.

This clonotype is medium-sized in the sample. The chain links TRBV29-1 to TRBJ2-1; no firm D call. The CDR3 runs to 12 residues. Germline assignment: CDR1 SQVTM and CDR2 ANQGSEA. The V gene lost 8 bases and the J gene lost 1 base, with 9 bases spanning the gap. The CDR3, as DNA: TGCAGCTGCCGACCTTCCTACAATGAGCAGTTCTTC. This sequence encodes CSCRPSYNEQFF.

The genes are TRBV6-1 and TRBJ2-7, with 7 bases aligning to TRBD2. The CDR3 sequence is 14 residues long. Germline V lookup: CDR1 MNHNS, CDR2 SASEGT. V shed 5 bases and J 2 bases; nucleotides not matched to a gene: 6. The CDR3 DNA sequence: TGTGCCAGCAGTCGATTGGGGGGGGCCTACGAGCAGTACTTC. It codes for CASSRLGGAYEQYF.